The present T cell receptor beta chain was sequenced within a study of early T cells in non-severe SARS-CoV-2 infection. Whole-study context: From unsorted whole blood, bulk RNA was sequenced, and the chains remained unpaired.

This clonotype was counted at least ten times. The V segment lost 0 bases and the J segment 3 bases; nucleotides outside the gene matches: 14. CDR1 and CDR2 (germline): MGHDK, SYGVNS. This CDR3 spans 19 amino acids. Individual cDNA molecules were tagged with unique molecular identifiers, the study reported. Via MiXCR, TCRdb re-called the 5' RACE reads, giving one row per CDR3 protein. The table includes about 34,000 distinct CDR3 sequences, roughly 6% detected once. The rearrangement joins TRBV25-1 to TRBJ1-2; 9 nucleotides agree with TRBD1. Input material: whole blood. This clonotype originated in an adult who was a healthcare worker with PCR-confirmed SARS-CoV-2 infection or an uninfected control (not recorded which). The CDR3 loop is CASSEYNMGKGQGDYGYTF. CDR3 sequence (DNA): TGTGCCAGCAGTGAATATAATATGGGGAAGGGACAGGGAGACTATGGCTACACCTTC.